This is a list of T cell receptor beta chains from one sample in a study of blood T cell repertoires in COVID-19. The table came from immunoSEQ multiplex PCR; TCRdb's copy has only in-frame clones and leaves some out. The profile shows about 200,000 clones, roughly 85% of them singletons. The sample taken for sequencing was peripheral blood. All receptors derive from a man in his 60s with active or convalescent COVID-19. Both conserved end residues are part of each CDR3. The order of the fields is V gene, J gene, clone size, D gene, CDR3 protein, CDR3 DNA. A D gene is named only where the DNA matches it firmly. Part of the rows lack a size; the others show once, few, many or a class for expanded clones.

>TRBV2|TRBJ2-7|.|.
CASISPGYYSYEQYF
TGTGCCAGCATTAGCCCAGGGTATTACTCCTACGAGCAGTACTTC
>TRBV10-3|TRBJ1-1|once|.
CAISQNTEAFF
TGTGCCATCAGCCAGAACACTGAAGCTTTCTTT
>TRBV5-6|TRBJ2-7|once|.
CASSLEVRGSYEQYF
TGTGCCAGCAGCTTGGAGGTCCGGGGGTCCTACGAGCAGTACTTC
>TRBV5-1|TRBJ1-2|.|.
CASSLNRQSVDGYTF
TGCGCCAGCAGCTTGAACAGGCAATCGGTCGATGGCTACACCTTC
>TRBV5-1|TRBJ1-2|.|.
CASSLDREGGYTF
TGCGCCAGCAGCTTGGACAGGGAGGGTGGCTACACCTTC
>TRBV3-1/TRBV3-2|TRBJ1-4|.|.
CASSQGGQLSKKLFF
TGTGCCAGCAGCCAAGGCGGACAGCTGAGCAAAAAACTGTTTTTT
>TRBV11-2|TRBJ1-1|.|TRBD1
CASSSLDRVTEAFF
TGTGCCAGCAGCTCCCTCGACAGGGTCACTGAAGCTTTCTTT
>TRBV7-9|TRBJ1-2|.|.
CASSLGGHEIYGYTF
TGTGCCAGCAGCTTAGGAGGTCACGAGATCTATGGCTACACCTTC
>TRBV12-5|TRBJ2-7|.|TRBD2
CASGSGLAGRSSYEQYF
TGTGCTAGTGGTTCGGGACTAGCGGGGAGGAGCTCCTACGAGCAGTACTTC
>TRBV7-9|TRBJ2-3|.|TRBD2
CASSLGRGATDTQYF
TGTGCCAGCAGCTTAGGGCGGGGGGCTACAGATACGCAGTATTTT
>TRBV12-3/TRBV12-4|TRBJ1-3|.|.
CASSRGGNTIYF
TGTGCCAGCAGTCGAGGGGGAAACACCATATATTTT
>TRBV7-8|TRBJ2-3|.|TRBD2
CASSHRLAGGTDTQYF
TGTGCCAGCAGCCACCGACTAGCGGGGGGAACAGATACGCAGTATTTT
>TRBV4-1|TRBJ1-2|.|TRBD1
CASSLSNRGGYTF
TGCGCCAGCAGCCTCTCAAACAGGGGCGGCTACACCTTC
>TRBV30|TRBJ2-3|.|.
CAWSVSHTTDTQYF
TGTGCCTGGAGTGTTAGCCATACCACAGATACGCAGTATTTT
>TRBV6-5|TRBJ2-2|.|.
CASRTGSANTGELFF
TGTGCCAGCAGAACAGGGTCAGCGAACACCGGGGAGCTGTTTTTT
>TRBV10-3|TRBJ2-7|few|TRBD1
CATNPGQSLPFSYEQYF
TGTGCCACCAACCCGGGACAGTCATTACCCTTTTCCTACGAGCAGTACTTC
>TRBV18|TRBJ1-6|.|.
CASCAGENSPLHF
TGTGCCAGCTGCGCGGGGGAGAATTCACCCCTCCACTTT
>TRBV12-3/TRBV12-4|TRBJ2-7|.|.
CASSPQGTLQYF
TGTGCCAGCAGTCCACAGGGTACGCTGCAGTACTTC
>TRBV25-1|TRBJ2-2|.|TRBD2
CASSLAGGYTGELFF
TGTGCCAGCAGCTTAGCGGGGGGGTACACCGGGGAGCTGTTTTTT
>TRBV10-3|TRBJ1-2|.|TRBD1
CAISETGQGALYGYTF
TGTGCCATCAGTGAGACCGGACAGGGGGCTTTATATGGCTACACCTTC
>TRBV18|TRBJ2-3|.|TRBD2
CASSLGLAGADTQYF
TGTGCCAGCTCACTTGGACTAGCGGGGGCAGATACGCAGTATTTT
>TRBV3-1/TRBV3-2|TRBJ1-1|.|TRBD1
CASSRQGRTTEAFF
TGTGCCAGCAGCCGACAGGGAAGAACGACTGAAGCTTTCTTT
>TRBV5-3|TRBJ1-3|.|TRBD1
CARSLGGGSGNTIYF
TGTGCCAGAAGCTTAGGGGGCGGCTCTGGAAACACCATATATTTT
>TRBV7-6|TRBJ2-1|few|TRBD2
CASSLALGGAYNEQFF
TGTGCCAGCAGCTTAGCGTTGGGGGGGGCCTACAATGAGCAGTTCTTC
>TRBV6-5|TRBJ2-1|.|TRBD1
CASSPRGLDNNEQFF
TGTGCCAGCAGTCCCAGGGGGTTGGACAACAATGAGCAGTTCTTC
>TRBV7-2|TRBJ2-6|.|.
CASSGGQPGANVLTF
TGTGCCAGCAGCGGCGGGCAACCTGGGGCCAACGTCCTGACTTTC
>TRBV3-1/TRBV3-2|TRBJ1-2|.|.
CASSQAAGNYGYTF
TGTGCCAGCAGCCAAGCGGCGGGGAACTATGGCTACACCTTC
>TRBV4-1|TRBJ1-2|.|.
CASSQEVLTYGYTF
TGCGCCAGCAGCCAAGAGGTACTTACCTATGGCTACACCTTC
>TRBV4-1|TRBJ1-1|.|TRBD1
CASSPGTGEINTEAFF
TGCGCCAGCAGCCCAGGGACAGGAGAAATTAACACTGAAGCTTTCTTT
>TRBV7-6|TRBJ2-7|.|.
CASSLAGQGRGRSYEQYF
TGTGCCAGCAGCTTAGCGGGTCAGGGCAGGGGCAGGTCCTACGAGCAGTACTTC
>TRBV29-1|TRBJ2-3|.|TRBD2
CSVAVASGGDTQYF
TGCAGCGTTGCTGTCGCTAGCGGGGGGGATACGCAGTATTTT
>TRBV27|TRBJ1-2|.|TRBD1
CASSPAGGRGYTF
TGTGCCAGCAGTCCGGCAGGGGGCCGTGGCTACACCTTC
>TRBV5-1|TRBJ1-2|.|.
CASHFRVNGYTF
TGCGCCAGTCATTTCAGGGTAAATGGCTACACCTTC
>TRBV5-5|TRBJ2-7|.|TRBD1
CASSLAGTGTYEQYF
TGTGCCAGCAGCTTGGCCGGGACAGGGACCTACGAGCAGTACTTC
>TRBV6-5|TRBJ1-6|.|TRBD1
CASSSGQGYNSPLHF
TGTGCCAGCAGTTCCGGACAGGGCTATAATTCACCCCTCCACTTT
>TRBV10-3|TRBJ1-1|.|.
CAIRELTRDTEAFF
TGTGCCATCAGGGAGCTGACCAGGGACACTGAAGCTTTCTTT
>TRBV6-5|TRBJ1-4|.|.
CASTGRGGTNEKLFF
TGTGCCAGCACTGGGAGGGGGGGAACTAATGAAAAACTGTTTTTT
>TRBV5-1|TRBJ1-1|.|.
CASSLGPKNTEAFF
TGCGCCAGCAGCTTGGGGCCCAAGAACACTGAAGCTTTCTTT
>TRBV5-1|TRBJ1-2|.|.
CASSLDSPGDLHGYTF
TGCGCCAGCAGCTTGGACAGTCCGGGGGACCTCCATGGCTACACCTTC
>TRBV6-1|TRBJ1-2|once|.
CASSEQSNYGYTF
TGTGCCAGCAGTGAGCAGTCTAACTATGGCTACACCTTC
>TRBV18|TRBJ1-1|once|TRBD1
CASSPGTANTEAFF
TGTGCCAGCTCACCTGGGACAGCGAACACTGAAGCTTTCTTT
>TRBV6-6|TRBJ1-6|.|.
CASSYGVDNSPLHF
TGTGCCAGCAGTTACGGTGTAGATAATTCACCCCTCCACTTT
>TRBV10-3|TRBJ1-5|.|.
CAISESSAGKRPQHF
TGTGCCATCAGTGAGTCGAGCGCAGGGAAACGGCCCCAGCATTTT
>TRBV3-1/TRBV3-2|TRBJ1-1|.|TRBD1
CASSHRGYTEAFF
TGTGCCAGCAGCCACAGGGGGTACACTGAAGCTTTCTTT
>TRBV10-3|TRBJ2-5|.|.
CATTDRGQETQYF
TGTGCCACCACCGACAGAGGACAAGAGACCCAGTACTTC
>TRBV5-1|TRBJ1-2|.|TRBD1
CASSSGQSNYGYTF
TGCGCCAGCAGCTCGGGACAGTCAAACTATGGCTACACCTTC
>TRBV3-1/TRBV3-2|TRBJ1-1|.|TRBD1
CASSQIGGGTEAFF
TGTGCCAGCAGCCAAATAGGGGGCGGGACTGAAGCTTTCTTT
>TRBV28|TRBJ1-5|.|.
CASSLFSHQPQHF
TGTGCCAGCAGTTTATTCAGTCACCAGCCCCAGCATTTT
>TRBV7-9|TRBJ2-7|.|TRBD2
CASSRGLTSSYEQYF
TGTGCCAGCAGCAGGGGACTAACGAGCTCCTACGAGCAGTACTTC
>TRBV5-1|TRBJ2-7|few|.
CASNGGDSYEQYF
TGCGCCAGCAATGGCGGGGACTCCTACGAGCAGTACTTC
>TRBV6-1|TRBJ1-4|.|TRBD1
CASSEPTGATNEKLFF
TGTGCCAGCAGTGAACCAACAGGGGCAACTAATGAAAAACTGTTTTTT
>TRBV10-1|TRBJ2-6|once|TRBD1
CASSEWQGAPSSRANVLTF
TGCGCCAGCAGTGAATGGCAGGGGGCTCCTTCCTCTAGGGCCAACGTCCTGACTTTC
>TRBV27|TRBJ1-1|.|.
CASSLRGGGAGTEAFF
TGTGCCAGCAGTTTAAGGGGCGGGGGCGCAGGCACTGAAGCTTTCTTT
>TRBV7-9|TRBJ2-2|.|TRBD1
CASSPFHRGTGELFF
TGTGCCAGCAGCCCATTCCACAGGGGTACCGGGGAGCTGTTTTTT
>TRBV12-3/TRBV12-4|TRBJ1-1|.|.
CASRYDSEAFF
TGTGCCAGCAGATATGACAGCGAAGCTTTCTTT